The following is a T cell receptor beta chain sequence with its context. The antigen this receptor binds is unknown. Base qualities are not provided; no much larger clone lies one nucleotide away. The data stem from a study of blood T cell repertoires in COVID-19 (TCRdb year 2020). Study-wide context: The collaborator samples originated in the United States, Italy and Spain and spanned the acute and convalescent phases of COVID-19. The prospective study material was composed of cDNA or gDNA derived from T cells, B-cell-depleted T cells, or PBMCs. The dataset comprised deeply sampled blood TCRbeta repertoires from subjects exposed to, actively infected with, or recovered from COVID-19. The repertoires were made available in a free public database intended to serve as a resource for research on the immune response to SARS-CoV-2. Samples came from the ongoing ImmuneRACE study (first 160 participants) plus 1,254 subjects from 6 global collaborators. A de-identified subject ID, COVID-19 status, age in years and sex were almost always included in the sample metadata. Where available, HLA class I and class II types were obtained from metadata supplied by the sample provider rather than from assay-based typing.

Here is what the overall study found, with its caveats: The amount of clinical and demographic metadata varied by source and participant and was provided uncurated.

The collaborating institutions used their own protocols to collect whole blood in K2EDTA tubes. Collaborator samples were shipped for TCRbeta analysis as frozen whole blood, isolated PBMCs, or DNA extracted from either sample type. The CDR3 covers 12 residues, taking in both the cysteine and the phenylalanine. The kept DNA is CDR3 alone, 36 bases in frame from the first base. V loses 1 base, J loses 7 bases, and the germline ends lie 8 bases apart. CDR1 MNHEY and CDR2 SMNVEV are derived from the germline V gene (reference sequence). TCRbeta CDR3 regions were amplified from genomic DNA by means of the immunoSEQ Assay, a bias-controlled multiplex PCR. The authors' pipeline ran thus. The number of nucleated cells in each sample was estimated from the amplification of reference gene primers within the assay. To quantify the absolute abundance of each unique TCRbeta CDR3 rearrangement, sequence reads were collapsed and filtered. For each sample, productive Simpson clonality was calculated as the square root of Simpson's diversity index across productive rearrangements. TCRdb took this table from immuneACCESS and kept in-frame rearrangements with V and J called. Such tables lack part of the clones; where checked against another copy, unresolved V genes explain under half of the gap, and the rest is unexplained. V, J and clone size reflect that table, while D and trimming were determined from the DNA. Counted in this sample were about 190,000 clones; about 83% of them appeared once. In total, the top ten clones hold 4% to 6% of the sample.

The sequencing sample was made of peripheral blood. The sequence derives from an older woman with active or convalescent COVID-19. The sequence joins TRBV27 to TRBJ2-7; no D segment can be confidently identified. The CDR3 region: CASSLLGREQYF. The nucleotide sequence is given as TGTGCCAGCAGTTTATTGGGCAGGGAGCAGTACTTC.